The following is a TCR beta chain sequence with its context. This specimen comes from a study of blood T cell repertoires in COVID-19. V gave up 0 bases and J gave up 4 bases, with 14 bases separating them. Germline-derived CDR1 and CDR2 are LGHDT and YNNKEL (reference sequence). This CDR3 has 16 amino acids. In the authors' methods: Amplification of reference gene primers was used by the study to estimate nucleated cell counts. TCRdb's copy holds only in-frame clones and misses some; the assay was immunoSEQ multiplex PCR. From that table come the V and J calls and clone size; the DNA was used to work out D and trimming. This sample has about 270,000 clones, with under 90% found just once.

This sequence was found in a human donor in a cohort sampled during active COVID-19. The sample comprised peripheral blood. The chain links TRBV3-1 (or the pseudogene TRBV3-2) to TRBJ2-3; possibly TRBD2 for D (6 bases). The CDR3 loop is CASSQDPAGVADTQYF. CDR3 bases: TGTGCCAGCAGCCAAGATCCAGCGGGCGTGGCAGATACGCAGTATTTT.